These 27 T cell receptor beta chains were sequenced from one sample in a study of blood T cells in healthy people across ages. For the second PCR, which ran for about 7 to 11 cycles, a sample-barcoded 5' primer and a J-beta primer mix were used. TCRdb passed the 5' RACE reads through MiXCR, listing each CDR3 protein once. The sample lists some 1.5 million distinct CDR3 sequences; approximately 42% were seen once. Sample: blood. The receptors were sampled from a woman aged 18-29 years in good health.

The chain joins TRBV10-3 to TRBJ2-7; a weak D match, TRBD2 (6 bases). The germline V and J ends were trimmed by 6 bases and 2 bases, with 8 bases remaining between them. This CDR3 contains 12 residues. Germline V gene data show CDR1 as ENHRY and CDR2 as SYGVKD. For the CDR3, the DNA is TGTGCCATCAGGGAGGGAACCTACGAGCAGTACTTC. It translates to CAIREGTYEQYF.

The chain joins TRBV4-1 to TRBJ1-3; possibly TRBD1 for D (5 bases). Per germline, CDR1 MGHRA and CDR2 YSYEKL. The CDR3 spans 16 residues. The ends were cut back, 1 base at V and 0 bases at J, with 10 bases in the middle. The CDR3 DNA sequence: TGCGCCAGCAGCCAAGCGACAGCGAGCTCTGGAAACACCATATATTTT. Translated, it gives CASSQATASSGNTIYF.

Details on this clonotype: A much larger clone lies a single base off, so this may be a read error. In nucleotides, the CDR3 is TGTGCCAGCGGCCCGCAGGACAGCTCCTACGAGCAGTACTTC. Protein sequence: CASGPQDSSYEQYF. The chain combines TRBV7-9 with TRBJ2-7; maybe TRBD1 (6 bases). V shed 8 bases and J shed 0 bases, with 14 bases lying between them. The CDR3 is made up of 14 amino acids. The germline gives CDR1 SEHNR, CDR2 FQNEAQ (reference sequence).

The rearrangement links TRBV10-3 to TRBJ1-2, with D tentatively TRBD1 (6 bases). The germline CDR1 and CDR2 sequences are ENHRY and SYGVKD. Between the trimmed V and J ends, which lost 4 bases and 2 bases, there was a span of 14 bases. The CDR3 extends over 15 amino acids. The CDR3 loop is CAISAGVQGNYGYTF. CDR3 in DNA: TGTGCCATCAGTGCCGGCGTACAGGGAAACTATGGCTACACCTTC.

V is TRBV30 and J is TRBJ1-1; D is undetermined. The CDR3 has 13 amino acids. Trimming removed 7 bases from V and 2 bases from J, with 14 bases in between. The germline CDR1 and CDR2 sequences are GTSNPN and SVGIG (reference sequence). The CDR3 here is CAFLDQLNTEAFF. The CDR3 coding sequence is TGTGCCTTTTTAGACCAGCTTAACACTGAAGCTTTCTTT.

The chain carries TRBV5-1 and TRBJ2-7; 7 bases match TRBD2. Germline V lookup: CDR1 SGHRS, CDR2 YFSETQ. The V segment lost 2 bases and the J segment 5 bases; nucleotides outside the gene matches: 10. The CDR3 loop spans 15 amino acids. DNA for the CDR3: TGCGCCAGCAGCTTCGGCGGGGGATACACCGACGAGCAGTACTTC. Translated, it gives CASSFGGGYTDEQYF.

V is TRBV28 and J is TRBJ2-5; no definite D call. With 6 bases removed from V and 1 base from J, the gap between germline ends came to 6 bases. This CDR3 has 12 amino acids. CDR1 is MDHEN and CDR2 is SYDVKM in the germline V gene. The CDR3 reads CASSAVQETQYF. The DNA for the CDR3 is TGTGCCAGCAGCGCAGTCCAAGAGACCCAGTACTTC.

The chain couples TRBV27 to TRBJ1-5, with D possibly being TRBD1 (6 bases). Germline CDR1 and CDR2: MNHEY and SMNVEV (reference sequence). This CDR3 is 16 amino acids long. V lost 5 bases and J lost 1, with 15 bases in between. DNA of the CDR3: TGTGCCAGCAGTCCCGACAGGCCCCAAAGCAATCAGCCCCAGCATTTT. Protein sequence: CASSPDRPQSNQPQHF.

This rearrangement joins TRBV7-8 to TRBJ2-2; D might be TRBD1 (5 bases). The germline gives CDR1 SGHVS, CDR2 FQNEAQ. The CDR3 contains 16 residues. Trimming pared 5 bases from V and 0 bases from J, leaving 13 bases between. CDR3 DNA sequence: TGTGCCAGCAGCAACACACCAGGGACGAACACCGGGGAGCTGTTTTTT. It is translated as CASSNTPGTNTGELFF. The variable domain in full, with the rest retrieved from reference TRBV7-8 and TRBJ2-2, is GAGVSQSPRYKVAKRGQDVALRCDPISGHVSLFWYQQALGQGPEFLTYFQNEAQLDKSGLPSDRFFAERPEGSVSTLKIQRTQQEDSAVYLCASSNTPGTNTGELFFGEGSRLTVL.

The gene calls are TRBV7-9 and TRBJ2-2, with D possibly being TRBD2 (5 bases). V lost 8 bases and J lost 1, with 8 bases in between. CDR3 length equals 13 residues. Germline V gene data show CDR1 as SEHNR and CDR2 as FQNEAQ (reference sequence). The CDR3 region is CASSGWNTGELFF. The CDR3 DNA reads TGTGCCAGCTCGGGATGGAACACCGGGGAGCTGTTTTTT.

The V and J genes are TRBV20-1 and TRBJ1-5; 8 bases align to TRBD1. CDR1 DFQATT and CDR2 SNEGSKA come from the germline V gene (reference sequence). The length of the CDR3 is 14 residues. The V gene end was trimmed by 4 bases and the J gene end by 3 bases; junction bases not matched to a gene: 5. The DNA of the CDR3 is TGCAGTGCTAACCCAGGGGGCTACAATCAGCCCCAGCATTTT. Translating gives CSANPGGYNQPQHF.

The V and J genes are TRBV28 and TRBJ2-7; D might be TRBD1 (5 bases). Trimming cost V 4 bases and J 2 bases, with 15 bases left between them. Looked up from germline, CDR1 is MDHEN and CDR2 is SYDVKM. This CDR3 has 15 residues. In DNA form, the CDR3 reads TGTGCCAGCAGTTGGGCGGCGACAGTCCCCTACGAGCAGTACTTC. It encodes CASSWAATVPYEQYF.

The sample holds a few counts of this clonotype. V usage is TRBV29-1 and J usage is TRBJ2-5; 13 bases line up with TRBD2. Germline V gives CDR1 SQVTM, CDR2 ANQGSEA. The V gene end was trimmed by 4 bases and the J gene end by 2 bases; junction bases not matched to a gene: 1. There are 14 residues in the CDR3. CDR3 region: CSVGLAGGQETQYF. The CDR3 region has the DNA TGCAGCGTTGGACTAGCGGGGGGTCAAGAGACCCAGTACTTC.

This rearrangement joins TRBV12-3 or TRBV12-4 to TRBJ2-7, with D possibly TRBD1 on 5 matching bases. This CDR3 is 14 amino acids long. Trimming took off 10 bases at V and 3 bases at J, with 19 bases between the two ends. The CDR3 DNA is TGTGCCAACAGCTCCCCCCGACAGCACTACGAGCAGTACTTC. Its protein product is CANSSPRQHYEQYF.

The chain joins TRBV25-1 to TRBJ2-1; 8 nucleotides line up with TRBD1. The CDR3 extends over 16 amino acids. J lost 1 base, V lost 4 bases, and 6 bases had no gene match. Germline V gene data show CDR1 as MGHDK and CDR2 as SYGVNS. This chain's CDR3 is CASSGIDRGSYNEQFF. The CDR3 nucleotides read TGTGCCAGCAGTGGAATCGACAGGGGATCCTACAATGAGCAGTTCTTC.

The V and J genes are TRBV5-6 and TRBJ2-7; D might be TRBD2 (5 bases). The germline V and J ends were trimmed by 2 bases and 3 bases, with 12 bases remaining between them. CDR3 size: 14 residues. Per the germline V gene, CDR1 is SGHDT and CDR2 is YYEEEE. In DNA, the CDR3 is TGTGCCAGCAGCTTCCTCGGACTTGGCTACGAGCAGTACTTC. Translating it yields CASSFLGLGYEQYF.

This clonotype has only a few counts. This rearrangement joins TRBV12-3 or TRBV12-4 to TRBJ2-1; 9 nucleotides match TRBD2. There are 14 residues in the CDR3. The V and J ends lost 5 bases and 5 bases, in that order; junction bases with no gene match: 4. Here the CDR3 DNA reads TGTGCCAGCAGTCTAGGGACTAGCCACAATGAGCAGTTCTTC. Translated: CASSLGTSHNEQFF.

The chain carries TRBV7-2 and TRBJ1-1, with D possibly matching TRBD1 (5 bases). Germline V lookup: CDR1 SGHTA, CDR2 FQGNSA. V dropped 3 bases and J dropped 5 bases, with 13 bases sitting between them. The CDR3 contains 14 residues. CDR3 DNA sequence: TGTGCCAGCAGCTTGACAGCCCTGAGGACTGAAGCTTTCTTT. Its translation is CASSLTALRTEAFF.

The chain is built from TRBV12-3 or TRBV12-4 and TRBJ2-1, with no clear D. The CDR3 sequence is 14 residues long. The V end lost 7 bases, the J end lost 5 bases, and 15 bases lay between the germline ends. Here the CDR3 DNA reads TGTGCCAGCACCATAACGAGGCCCCACAATGAGCAGTTCTTC. Protein sequence: CASTITRPHNEQFF.

There are a few counts of this clonotype. CDR3 sequence (DNA): TGTGCCAGCAGCCATCCCCCGGTAGCGGGAGTCGTAGATACGCAGTATTTT. The encoded protein is CASSHPPVAGVVDTQYF. The chain links TRBV3-1 to TRBJ2-3; 9 bases are a match to TRBD2. Trimming cost V 3 bases and J 5 bases; bases outside gene matches: 12. In germline, CDR1 is LGHDT, CDR2 YNNKEL (reference sequence). The CDR3 loop spans 17 amino acids.

The chain uses TRBV6-5 and TRBJ1-4; 7 bases agree with TRBD1. The CDR3 spans 15 residues. V trimming: 7 bases; J trimming: 5 bases; junction bases outside the gene matches: 10. The germline gives CDR1 MNHEY, CDR2 SVGAGI. CDR3 loop: CASNHFGQANEKLFF. In DNA form, the CDR3 reads TGTGCCAGCAATCACTTCGGACAGGCGAATGAAAAACTGTTTTTT.

Worth noting for this clonotype: At one boundary the junction diverges from the germline segment, which might be a read error. The rearrangement joins TRBV6-6 to TRBJ2-4, with TRBD1 as a possible D gene (7 bases). This CDR3 has 14 amino acids. Germline loops: CDR1 MNHNY, CDR2 SVGAGI (reference sequence). CDR3 coding DNA: TGTGCCAGCATGATCCCGCAGGGGGGCGTCATTCAGTACTTT. Its translation: CASMIPQGGVIQYF.

The sample holds many counts of this clonotype. The CDR3 DNA follows: TGCAGCTCGCCAGGACCCTGGGATGAGCAGTTCTTC. It codes for CSSPGPWDEQFF. The rearrangement uses TRBV29-1 and TRBJ2-1; no clear D gene. V lost 8 bases and J 8 bases, leaving 16 bases between the germline ends. Germline V lookup: CDR1 SQVTM, CDR2 ANQGSEA. The CDR3 contains 12 residues.

As to this clonotype: Germline and junction disagree at one end, which may indicate a read error. The rearrangement links TRBV11-3 to TRBJ2-1; D is unclear. Per germline, CDR1 SGHNT and CDR2 YENEEA. CDR3 size: 13 residues. This CDR3 is CASSLNSYNEQLF. DNA for the CDR3: TGTGCCAGCAGCTTAAACAGCTACAATGAGCAGCTCTTC.

Only a few counts were recorded for this clonotype. One junction end does not reproduce the germline sequence, and a read error may be involved. The chain employs TRBV6-5 and TRBJ1-2, with TRBD1 identical over 7 bases. CDR3 length equals 17 residues. From germline, CDR1 is MNHEY and CDR2 SVGAGI. CDR3 nucleotide sequence: TGTGCCAGCAGTTACTCCCAGTGGCAGGGGGTTAACTATGACTACACCTTC. Protein sequence: CASSYSQWQGVNYDYTF.

The rearrangement joins TRBV21-1 to TRBJ2-7. TRBV21-1 is a pseudogene segment. This CDR3 has 14 residues. The CDR3 DNA follows: TGTGCCAGCAGCAAACCGGGACCAAGCTACGAGCAGTACTTC. It yields the protein CASSKPGPSYEQYF.

As to this clonotype: This could be a read error, since a much larger clone is one nucleotide away. This chain links TRBV29-1 with TRBJ1-2, with 7 nucleotides matching TRBD1. J was trimmed by 6 bases and V by 3 bases; bases with no gene match: 4. CDR3 length: 12 residues. Germline V gene lookup returns CDR1 SQVTM and CDR2 ANQGSEA. CDR3 DNA: TGCAGCGTTGATGGACAGGCTAATGGCTACACCTTC. This translates into CSVDGQANGYTF. The variable domain in full, completed from reference TRBV29-1 and TRBJ1-2, reads SAVISQKPSRDICQRGTSLTIQCQVDSQVTMMFWYRQQPGQSLTLIATANQGSEATYESGFVIDKFPISRPNLTFSTLTVSNMSPEDSSIYLCSVDGQANGYTFGSGTRLTVV.